The rows below give T cell receptor beta chains drawn from one sample of a study of CD8 T cells in Susac syndrome. One entry per CDR3 protein results from TCRdb running MiXCR on the immunoSEQ multiplex PCR reads. This sample yields some 190,000 distinct CDR3 sequences, of which about 95% are seen a single time; roughly 0.14% belongs to the top ten. Sequences were obtained from CD4+ T cells from PBMCs. These receptors originate from a human donor with Susac syndrome. CDR3s include the opening cysteine and the closing phenylalanine or tryptophan. Each record gives: clone size, J gene, V gene, D gene, CDR3 protein, CDR3 DNA. A D gene is named only where the DNA matches it firmly. Size values are once, few and many counts, or a class for expanded clones, and some rows have none.

clone size: .; J gene: TRBJ1-6; V gene: TRBV5-1; D gene: TRBD1; CDR3 protein: CASSLGAGGYNSPLHF; CDR3 DNA: TGCGCCAGCAGCTTGGGGGCAGGGGGGTATAATTCACCCCTCCACTTT
clone size: few; J gene: TRBJ1-4; V gene: TRBV11-2; D gene: .; CDR3 protein: CASSLVRGTNEKLFF; CDR3 DNA: TGTGCCAGCAGCTTAGTGAGGGGGACCAATGAAAAACTGTTTTTT
clone size: .; J gene: TRBJ1-1; V gene: TRBV29-1; D gene: .; CDR3 protein: CSVGQGVAEAFF; CDR3 DNA: TGCAGCGTCGGCCAGGGTGTCGCTGAAGCTTTCTTT
clone size: .; J gene: TRBJ1-2; V gene: TRBV4-1; D gene: .; CDR3 protein: CASSQVHTLYGYTF; CDR3 DNA: TGCGCCAGCAGCCAAGTACACACTCTCTATGGCTACACCTTC
clone size: .; J gene: TRBJ1-1; V gene: TRBV15; D gene: TRBD1; CDR3 protein: CATSRDRTGESFF; CDR3 DNA: TGTGCCACCAGCAGAGATCGGACAGGGGAATCTTTCTTT
clone size: .; J gene: TRBJ2-3; V gene: TRBV3-1; D gene: TRBD2; CDR3 protein: CASSQAGVAGAVDTQYF; CDR3 DNA: TGTGCCAGCAGCCAGGCCGGGGTAGCGGGGGCGGTGGATACGCAGTATTTT
clone size: .; J gene: TRBJ2-5; V gene: TRBV7-9; D gene: .; CDR3 protein: CASSYGKETQYF; CDR3 DNA: TGTGCCAGCAGCTACGGGAAAGAGACCCAGTACTTC
clone size: .; J gene: TRBJ2-1; V gene: TRBV28; D gene: .; CDR3 protein: CASSLALRTSSEQFF; CDR3 DNA: TGTGCCAGCAGTTTAGCCCTGCGCACCAGCAGCGAGCAGTTCTTC
clone size: once; J gene: TRBJ1-4; V gene: TRBV4-3; D gene: .; CDR3 protein: CASSQEPKRNEKLFF; CDR3 DNA: TGCGCCAGCAGCCAAGAGCCGAAAAGGAATGAAAAACTGTTTTTT
clone size: .; J gene: TRBJ1-6; V gene: TRBV14; D gene: .; CDR3 protein: CASSRGQMNSPLHF; CDR3 DNA: TGTGCCAGCAGCCGCGGACAGATGAATTCACCCCTCCACTTT
clone size: .; J gene: TRBJ1-4; V gene: TRBV7-2; D gene: .; CDR3 protein: CASSLGAAGEEKLFF; CDR3 DNA: TGTGCCAGCAGCTTAGGGGCGGCAGGAGAGGAAAAACTGTTTTTT
clone size: .; J gene: TRBJ2-5; V gene: TRBV30; D gene: .; CDR3 protein: CAWTAQPQETQYF; CDR3 DNA: TGTGCCTGGACGGCCCAGCCCCAAGAGACCCAGTACTTC
clone size: once; J gene: TRBJ2-5; V gene: TRBV2; D gene: TRBD2; CDR3 protein: CATKSGGAGEETQYF; CDR3 DNA: TGTGCCACCAAAAGCGGGGGGGCCGGGGAAGAGACCCAGTACTTC
clone size: few; J gene: TRBJ2-7; V gene: TRBV5-6; D gene: TRBD1; CDR3 protein: CASSLGQGDEQYF; CDR3 DNA: TGTGCCAGCAGCTTGGGACAGGGCGACGAGCAGTACTTC
clone size: .; J gene: TRBJ1-2; V gene: TRBV4-3; D gene: .; CDR3 protein: CASSQEGFGYGYTF; CDR3 DNA: TGCGCCAGCAGCCAAGAAGGGTTCGGCTATGGCTACACCTTC